In this sample, the clone carrying this TCR beta chain turned up a few times. Its cognate antigen is unknown. This entry is derived from a study of identical twins. Study conclusions and caveats: Weaker excess twin sharing was seen among beta out-of-frame sequences.

This CDR3 spans 12 amino acids. CDR1 and CDR2 from the germline V gene are KGHDR and SFDVKD. Trimming left V 3 bases short and J 7 bases short, with 6 bases between. Template switching supplied a universal primer site; unique molecular identifiers were carried on the cDNA. Via MiXCR, TCRdb re-called the 5' RACE reads, giving one row per CDR3 protein. The sample consists of 450,000 or so distinct CDR3 sequences, approximately 14% of them appearing once. These same records also appear under a second study, on yellow fever vaccine responses in identical twins.

This sequence originates from a woman aged 18-29 years in good health. The sequencing input was CD4+ T cells sorted from blood. The chain links TRBV24-1 to TRBJ2-4, with a possible D match to TRBD1 (6 bases). The CDR3 coding sequence is TGTGCCACCAGTGATCAGGGGAACATTCAGTACTTC. Protein sequence: CATSDQGNIQYF.